This T cell receptor beta chain was recovered during a study of cytomegalovirus exposure and HLA in healthy donors. A remark on this clone: Its antigen is unidentified.

Study conclusions and caveats: Across donors, sequencing depth was assumed by presence/absence analyses to be roughly uniform.

The PCR had 60 Vbeta and 13 Jbeta primers. TCRdb keeps only in-frame clones here, not all; method: immunoSEQ multiplex PCR. This table holds about 150,000 clones, around 79% found once. This CDR3 has 17 amino acids. From germline, CDR1 is SGHVT and CDR2 SQSDAQ. Losses at the gene ends were 0 bases for V and 5 bases for J; bases not matched to a gene: 8. The chain carries TRBV7-4 and TRBJ1-4; TRBD1 matches at 8 bases. The sequencing input was PBMCs. The source is a man in his forties or fifties in good health and CMV-seropositive. The CDR3 reads CASSLAPRTGKNEKLFF. The CDR3, as DNA: TGTGCCAGCAGCTTAGCGCCCCGGACAGGGAAAAATGAAAAACTGTTTTTT. The variable domain in full, completed from reference TRBV7-4 and TRBJ1-4, reads GAGVSQSPRYKVAKRGRDVALRCDSISGHVTLYWYRQTLGQGSEVLTYSQSDAQRDKSGRPSGRFSAERPERSVSTLKIQRTEQGDSAVYLCASSLAPRTGKNEKLFFGSGTQLSVL.